The T cell receptor (beta chain) described here comes from a study of CD8+ T cells in alopecia areata. Study conclusions and caveats: Alopecia totalis/universalis scalp especially showed more expanded CD8+ clones than normal scalp. Between patients, shared TCR sequences were less clear than in mice. This was possibly due in part to HLA diversity in the patient population. Resident alphabeta T cells of normal skin are also sequenced in scalp samples.

On this clone: Its antigen is not known.

Lesional scalp punch biopsies and peripheral blood came from alopecia areata patients. Following extraction, RNA underwent reverse transcription to cDNA, which served as the sequencing template. Sequenced by immunoSEQ multiplex PCR; TCRdb stores in-frame clones only, minus some. The repertoire holds fewer than 70,000 clones, with about 44% as singletons. Germline V gene sequence: CDR1 GTSNPN, CDR2 SVGIG (reference sequence). The trim removed 0 bases at V and 7 bases at J, leaving 6 bases unmatched. The CDR3 is 15 residues long. Material: NKG2D-low CD8+ T cells sorted from blood. The rearrangement joins TRBV30 to TRBJ2-1; 10 positions match TRBD2. This TCR came from a human donor with alopecia areata. The CDR3 DNA reads as TGTGCCTGGAGTGTGTCTAGCGGGAGAAGGAATGAGCAGTTCTTC. The encoded protein is CAWSVSSGRRNEQFF.